This T cell receptor (beta chain) originates from a study of blood T cell repertoires in COVID-19. Study background: The United States, Italy and Spain supplied acute and convalescent COVID-19 samples. The cDNA or gDNA used as material had been derived from T cells, B-cell-depleted T cells, or PBMCs.

In the authors' methods: Cell counts per sample came from amplifying reference gene primers. Profiling relied on immunoSEQ multiplex PCR, and the TCRdb table lists in-frame clones only, not all of them. D and trimming were read from the DNA, whereas the V and J calls and clone size are those reported in that table. The sample holds fewer than 85,000 clones, about 87% seen once. The V segment lost 5 bases and the J segment 7 bases; nucleotides outside the gene matches: 10. Germline V gene sequence: CDR1 LNHDA, CDR2 SQIVND (reference sequence). This CDR3 is 15 amino acids long. The sample was peripheral blood. The chain has TRBV19 and TRBJ2-1, with 8 bases identical to TRBD2. This clonotype originated in a man between 45 and 60 years old with active COVID-19. DNA for the CDR3: TGTGCCAGTAGTCCCCCCGGGACTAGGAGGAATGAGCAGTTCTTC. Its protein is CASSPPGTRRNEQFF.